Included here is one TCR beta chain sequence, with context. In this sample, this clonotype turned up many times. It lacks a known antigen. Base qualities are missing; no much larger clone stands one base away. Germline trimming: 3 bases from V, 3 bases from J; junction bases outside gene matches: 7. From cysteine to phenylalanine, the CDR3 is 15 amino acids long. Of all the DNA, just the CDR3 is kept, 45 bases in frame from base 1. CDR1 and CDR2 (DFQATT, SNEGSKA) derive from the germline V gene (reference sequence). This specimen comes from a study of CD8+CD57+ T cells in acquired aplastic anemia (dated by TCRdb to 2017 to 2018). Regarding the research as a whole: DNA extracted from sorted CD4+ and CD8+ cells had a mean of about 3.2 ug, with a range of about 0.18 to 27.4 ug. An average of around 9.8 million reads for CD4+ cells and 11 million to 13 million reads for CD8+ cells was obtained from healthy donor samples.

In this study, sorted CD4+ and CD8+ T cells from the blood of healthy subjects and of severe aplastic anemia patients had their TCR repertoires deep-sequenced. Ficoll-Paque density gradient centrifugation was used to isolate peripheral blood mononuclear cells. Before DNA was extracted, CD4+ and CD8+ T cells were sorted using either FACS or magnetic beads. Profiling of TCR beta VDJ combinations and CDR3 sequences used genomic DNA as the template. TCR repertoire sequencing was run on an Illumina HiSeq 2000. Turning to the authors' computational methods: Repertoire assessment relied on Simpson's diversity index, CDR3 size and DJ length profiles, and TRBV/TRBJ rearrangement plots. The most abundant DNA sequence in the deep sequencing data was defined as the immunodominant clone. CDR3 amino acid sequences were checked for sharing between subjects and were compared against published repertoires and the VDJdb database. The public reads were quality trimmed at Q25 with fastp and then assembled into clones with MiXCR by TCRdb, keeping productive beta chains. Each entry merges the rows of one CDR3 protein and shows their most common DNA and genes. What appears here as the V and J calls and clone size reflects TCRdb's work, not the paper's. In all, the sample holds about 220,000 distinct CDR3 sequences, and 34% of those were seen once. Of the sample, 0.95% to 1.2% falls within the top ten clones.

Points the paper makes about the study in general: Around 30 CD8+ CDR3 sequences were shared between patients and controls but appeared highly expressed in patients and within their immunodominant clones. Patients and healthy controls showed no significant difference in CD8+ Simpson's diversity (P=0.060).

This receptor chain uses TRBV20-1 and TRBJ2-7, with 11 central nucleotides matching TRBD2. The material sequenced was sorted CD4+, CD8+, or CD8+CD57+ T cells (not recorded which) from PBMCs. The receptor's source is a human donor in good health, serving as a control. The CDR3 reads as follows: CSARGRLAGIYEQYF. Read as DNA, the sequence is TGCAGTGCTAGGGGCCGACTAGCGGGAATCTACGAGCAGTACTTC.